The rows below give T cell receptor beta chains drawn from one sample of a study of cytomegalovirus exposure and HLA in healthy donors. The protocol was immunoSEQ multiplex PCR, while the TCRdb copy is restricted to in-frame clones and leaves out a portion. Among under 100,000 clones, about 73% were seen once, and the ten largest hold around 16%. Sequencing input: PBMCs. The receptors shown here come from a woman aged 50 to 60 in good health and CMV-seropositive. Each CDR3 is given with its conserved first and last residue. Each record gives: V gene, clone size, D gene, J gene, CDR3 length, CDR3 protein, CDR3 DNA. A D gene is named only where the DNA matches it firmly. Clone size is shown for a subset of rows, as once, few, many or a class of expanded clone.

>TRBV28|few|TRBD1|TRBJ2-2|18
CAVPTRDRVGPNTGELFF
TGTGCCGTCCCGACCCGGGACAGGGTTGGTCCTAACACCGGGGAGCTGTTTTTT
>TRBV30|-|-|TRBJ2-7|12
CAWRIRNYEQYF
TGTGCCTGGAGAATCAGAAATTACGAGCAGTACTTC
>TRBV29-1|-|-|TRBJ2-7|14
CSVEDEGGVYEQYF
TGCAGCGTTGAAGATGAGGGGGGGGTCTACGAGCAGTACTTC
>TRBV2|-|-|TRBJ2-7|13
CASSEGRGLEQYF
TGTGCCAGCAGTGAAGGGAGGGGGCTCGAGCAGTACTTC
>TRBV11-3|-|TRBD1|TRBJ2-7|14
CASSLIRGLDEQYF
TGTGCCAGCAGCTTAATCAGGGGGCTTGACGAGCAGTACTTC
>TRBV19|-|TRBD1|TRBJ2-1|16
CASSLYGQGPYNEQFF
TGTGCCAGTTCTCTTTACGGACAGGGCCCATACAATGAGCAGTTCTTC
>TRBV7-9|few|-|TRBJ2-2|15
CASSLDGRGTGELFF
TGTGCCAGCAGCTTAGATGGCCGGGGCACCGGGGAGCTGTTTTTT
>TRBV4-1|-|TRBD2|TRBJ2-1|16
CASSKETSGAYNEQFF
TGCGCCAGCAGCAAAGAGACTAGCGGGGCTTACAATGAGCAGTTCTTC
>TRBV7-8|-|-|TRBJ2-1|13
CASSEGDGNEQFF
TGTGCCAGCAGCGAGGGGGACGGCAATGAGCAGTTCTTC
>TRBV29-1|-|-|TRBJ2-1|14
CSVESDRHYNEQLF
TGCAGCGTTGAGAGTGACAGACACTACAATGAGCAGCTCTTC
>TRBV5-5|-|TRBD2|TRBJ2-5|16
CASSTGLAGVRETQYF
TGTGCCAGCAGCACCGGACTAGCGGGAGTGAGGGAGACCCAGTACTTC
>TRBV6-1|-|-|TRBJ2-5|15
CASSERWEDRETQYF
TGTGCCAGCAGTGAAAGGTGGGAGGACCGGGAGACCCAGTACTTC
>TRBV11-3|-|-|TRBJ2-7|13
CASSLEEDYEQYF
TGTGCCAGCAGCTTAGAGGAGGATTACGAGCAGTACTTC
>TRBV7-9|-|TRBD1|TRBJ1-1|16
CASSSPGQGARTEAFF
TGTGCCAGCAGTTCCCCGGGACAGGGGGCGAGGACTGAAGCTTTCTTT
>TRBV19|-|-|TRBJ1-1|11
CASKEGLEAFF
TGTGCCAGTAAGGAGGGCCTTGAAGCTTTCTTT